The clone carrying this T cell receptor (beta chain) was recorded a few times. What it recognizes is unknown. Germline values: CDR1 MDHEN, CDR2 SYDVKM. Unmatched junction bases numbered 11, after V lost 4 bases and J lost 4 bases. The CDR3 spans 17 residues. This sample was included in a study of T cell repertoires in cytomegalovirus infection. The overall study: CMV infection plus the matching HLA type was flagged by public TCR beta signatures. Study-level points and caveats: The ex vivo response was dominated by HLA-C-restricted CMV-specific TCR beta clonotypes.

One entry per CDR3 protein results from TCRdb running MiXCR on the reads. The table has roughly 350,000 distinct CDR3 sequences, roughly 34% seen once. This sequence originates from a human donor in good health (CMV status not recorded). Some clones in this sample may be carry-over from other donors' samples. This specimen was cultured PBMCs, taken from culture after CMV antigen stimulation. The chain carries TRBV28 and TRBJ1-3, with TRBD1 identical over 9 bases. The CDR3 protein is CASSSHSGTGNGNTIYF. Written as DNA, the CDR3 is TGTGCCAGCAGTTCCCACTCGGGGACAGGGAACGGAAACACCATATATTTT. Using reference TRBV28 and TRBJ1-3 for the parts outside the CDR3, the full variable domain is DVKVTQSSRYLVKRTGEKVFLECVQDMDHENMFWYRQDPGLGLRLIYFSYDVKMKEKGDIPEGYSVSREKKERFSLILESASTNQTSMYLCASSSHSGTGNGNTIYFGEGSWLTVV.